This is a list of T cell receptor beta chains from one sample in a study of OX40 agonist ivuxolimab in advanced cancers. The method was immunoSEQ multiplex PCR; TCRdb's version includes in-frame clones alone and lacks a portion of them. Of 20,000 to 25,000 clones in the sample, 79% were seen once. This specimen consisted of CD4+ or CD8+ T cells sorted from blood, obtained in a trial of the OX40 agonist ivuxolimab. All receptors come from an adult with an advanced solid tumor such as melanoma, head and neck, liver or kidney cancer. The CDR3 runs from the conserved cysteine through the conserved F or W. D genes are given only for firm matches. Clone size is shown for a subset of rows, as once, few, many or a class of expanded clone.

>TRBD2|TRBJ2-7|TRBV18|once
TGTGCCAGCTCAACGGGACTAGTTTCCTACGAGCAGTACTTC
CASSTGLVSYEQYF
>NA|TRBJ2-7|TRBV6-6|NA
TGTGCCAGCAGTTACTCGGGTATCTACGAGCAGTACTTC
CASSYSGIYEQYF
>TRBD1|TRBJ1-5|TRBV18|NA
TGTGCCAGCTCCCCCGACAGGGGAAGCAATCAGCCCCAGCATTTT
CASSPDRGSNQPQHF
>TRBD2|TRBJ2-7|TRBV7-9|NA
TGTGCCAGCAGCCCGAGACTAGCGGGGAGCTCCTACGAGCAGTACTTC
CASSPRLAGSSYEQYF
>TRBD1|TRBJ2-2|TRBV28|NA
TGTGCCAGCAGGCGCCGGGACAGGGACACCGGGGAGCTGTTTTTT
CASRRRDRDTGELFF
>NA|TRBJ2-2|TRBV2|NA
TGTGCCAGCAGTAGGGGACCTAGGAACACCGGGGAGCTGTTTTTT
CASSRGPRNTGELFF
>NA|TRBJ2-7|TRBV19|NA
TGTGCCAGTAGTTGGGGGGGACAGACCTACGAGCAGTACTTC
CASSWGGQTYEQYF
>NA|TRBJ2-1|TRBV13|few
TGTGCCAGCAGCTTGGATAATGAGCAGTTCTTC
CASSLDNEQFF
>NA|TRBJ1-4|TRBV2|NA
TGTGCCAGCAGCGAACAGGGCTTAGGTGAAAAACTGTTTTTT
CASSEQGLGEKLFF
>NA|TRBJ2-1|TRBV6-1|NA
TGTGCCAGCACCCTCTACAATGAGCAGTTCTTC
CASTLYNEQFF
>TRBD1|TRBJ1-1|TRBV5-1|NA
TGCGCCAGCAGCCCCAGGGGGGACAGGGTGTGGAACACTGAAGCTTTCTTT
CASSPRGDRVWNTEAFF
>NA|TRBJ2-7|TRBV9|NA
TGTGCCAGCAGCGCTTCCTCGTGGGGTAACGAGCAGTACTTC
CASSASSWGNEQYF
>NA|TRBJ1-1|TRBV18|NA
TGTGCCAGCCTGACGGGACAGAACACTGAAGCTTTCTTT
CASLTGQNTEAFF
>NA|TRBJ2-1|TRBV18|NA
TGTGCCAGCTCACCACCGTCAGCCGGGGTGGCGCCCGATGAGCAGTTCTTC
CASSPPSAGVAPDEQFF
>TRBD1|TRBJ1-5|TRBV4-2|NA
TGTGCCAGCAGCCAGGCTAGGACAGGGGGCGGCAATCAGCCCCAGCATTTT
CASSQARTGGGNQPQHF
>NA|TRBJ1-4|TRBV25-1|NA
TGTGCCAGCAGTGAATGGGGTCTGGGGGCAGGAGGTGAAAAACTGTTTTTT
CASSEWGLGAGGEKLFF
>NA|TRBJ1-1|TRBV5-1|NA
TGCGCCAGCAGCTTGGAGTCGGGGCTGGATGAAGCTTTCTTT
CASSLESGLDEAFF
>NA|TRBJ1-2|TRBV28|NA
TGTGCCAGCAGTTTCTCCAGGCCAAACTATGGCTACACCTTC
CASSFSRPNYGYTF
>NA|TRBJ1-2|TRBV29-1|once
TGCAGCGTTGAGGGATGGTTTGTAGCCGAGGGCCTTAACTATGGCTACACCTTC
CSVEGWFVAEGLNYGYTF
>TRBD1|TRBJ1-1|TRBV5-1|NA
TGCGCCAGCAGCATCACCGGGACAGGGGGATGGGGCGCTGAAGCTTTCTTT
CASSITGTGGWGAEAFF
>TRBD2|TRBJ2-1|TRBV7-9|NA
TGTGCATCGACTAGCAGCGTGGACAATGAGCAGTTCTTC
CASTSSVDNEQFF
>NA|TRBJ1-1|TRBV7-9|NA
TGTGCCAGCAGCCGTCCTCAGAGTAGCGCTGAAGCTTTCTTT
CASSRPQSSAEAFF
>NA|TRBJ1-1|TRBV16|few
TGTGCCAGCAGCCAATCAAGGGAAGCTTTCTTT
CASSQSREAFF
>NA|TRBJ1-2|TRBV27|NA
TGTGCCAGCAGCGTAGACAGCGGGAGGTTGGATGGCTACACCTTC
CASSVDSGRLDGYTF
>NA|TRBJ2-7|TRBV9|NA
TGTGCCAGCAGCGCGACAGACCTGAGCTCCTACGAGCAGTACTTC
CASSATDLSSYEQYF
>NA|TRBJ1-2|TRBV5-6|NA
TGTGCCAGCAGCCAGGGACGGAAATTGGGCTACACCTTC
CASSQGRKLGYTF
>TRBD1|TRBJ2-5|TRBV7-9|NA
TGTGCCAGCAGTCTATGGACAGGGAGCGAGACCCAGTACTTC
CASSLWTGSETQYF
>NA|TRBJ1-6|TRBV5-6|NA
TGTGCCAGCAGCTTGGCCGGGACGTTTTTCGAGCGTTCACCCCTCCACTTT
CASSLAGTFFERSPLHF
>NA|TRBJ1-1|TRBV7-2|NA
TGTGCCAGCAGCTTAAACAGGCTGAACACTGAAGCTTTCTTT
CASSLNRLNTEAFF
>NA|TRBJ2-1|TRBV2|NA
TGTGCCAGCAGTCTCAGGACCCTCTACAATGAGCAGTTCTTC
CASSLRTLYNEQFF
>TRBD1|TRBJ2-7|TRBV19|NA
TGTGCCAGTAAGGACAGGAGCTCCTACGAGCAGTACTTC
CASKDRSSYEQYF
>NA|TRBJ2-6|TRBV18|NA
TGTGCCAGCTCACCGAGCAGTGTGTCGGCCTCTGGGGCCAACGTCCTGACTTTC
CASSPSSVSASGANVLTF